The TCR beta chain under discussion was sequenced for a study of cytomegalovirus exposure and HLA in healthy donors. Study-wide results and caveats: Later on, an analysis showed TCR association rates differing by HLA locus, with DRB1 the most and HLA-C the fewest. Rarity held for most TCR sequences, but there were some public TCRs that occurred in many donors. Versus the approximately 700-donor mean, an Asian-associated ancestry cluster reportedly showed fewer N-insertions in a later analysis.

Concerning this clone: Antigen specificity is unknown.

Germline V gene data show CDR1 as MNHEY and CDR2 as SMNVEV (reference sequence). CDR3 length equals 13 residues. V was cut by 3 bases and J by 2 bases, with 7 bases left in between. The PCR was carried out with 60 Vbeta primers and 13 Jbeta primers. Measured with immunoSEQ multiplex PCR; TCRdb has only the in-frame clones, and not every one. This sample has roughly 200,000 clones, with just under 70% found just once. V gene TRBV27 combines with J gene TRBJ2-5; D may be TRBD1 (5 bases). The sample consisted of PBMCs. This clonotype was sampled from a man aged 35 to 55 in good health and CMV-seropositive. The CDR3 bases are TGTGCCAGCAGTTTGGGGCGTCAAGAGACCCAGTACTTC. It is translated as CASSLGRQETQYF.